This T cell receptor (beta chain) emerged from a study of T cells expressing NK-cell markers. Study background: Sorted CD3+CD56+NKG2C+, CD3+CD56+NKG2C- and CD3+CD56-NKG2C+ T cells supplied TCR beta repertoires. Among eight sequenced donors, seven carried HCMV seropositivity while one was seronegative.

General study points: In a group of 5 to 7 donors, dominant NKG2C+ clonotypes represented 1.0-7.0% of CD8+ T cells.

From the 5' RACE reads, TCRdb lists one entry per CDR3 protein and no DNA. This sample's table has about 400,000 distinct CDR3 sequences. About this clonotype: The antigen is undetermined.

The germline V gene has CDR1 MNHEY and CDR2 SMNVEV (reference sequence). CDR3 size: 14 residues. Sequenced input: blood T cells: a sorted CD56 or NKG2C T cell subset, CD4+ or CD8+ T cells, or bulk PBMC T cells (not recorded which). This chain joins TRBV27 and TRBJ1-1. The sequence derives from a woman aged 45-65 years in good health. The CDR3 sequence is CASSLRWENTEAFF.